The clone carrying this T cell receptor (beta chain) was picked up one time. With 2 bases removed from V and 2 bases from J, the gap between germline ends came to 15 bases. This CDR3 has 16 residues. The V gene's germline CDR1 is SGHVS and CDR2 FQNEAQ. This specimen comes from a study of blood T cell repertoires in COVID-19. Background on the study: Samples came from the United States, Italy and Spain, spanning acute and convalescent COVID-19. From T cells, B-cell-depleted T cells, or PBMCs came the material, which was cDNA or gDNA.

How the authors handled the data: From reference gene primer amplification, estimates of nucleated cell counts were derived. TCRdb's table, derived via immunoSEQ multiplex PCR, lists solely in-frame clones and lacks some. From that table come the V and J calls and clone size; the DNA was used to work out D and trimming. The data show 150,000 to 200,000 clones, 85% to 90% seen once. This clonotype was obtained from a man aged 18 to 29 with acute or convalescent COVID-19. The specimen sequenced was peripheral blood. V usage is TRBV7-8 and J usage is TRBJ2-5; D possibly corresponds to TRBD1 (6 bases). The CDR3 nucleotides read TGTGCCAGCAGCTTAACCCTTGGACAGAGTCAAGAGACCCAGTACTTC. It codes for CASSLTLGQSQETQYF.